Listed here are 18 T cell receptor beta chains from one sample, sequenced in a study of blood T cell repertoires in COVID-19. TCRdb's table, derived via immunoSEQ multiplex PCR, lists solely in-frame clones and lacks some. The repertoire holds 250,000 to 300,000 clones, with around 90% as singletons. Source material: PBMCs or T cells enriched from blood (not recorded which). The receptors shown here come from a woman aged 30 to 39 who had recovered from COVID-19.

The chain combines TRBV18 with TRBJ2-3; TRBD2 matches 10 bases. There are 17 residues in the CDR3. Losses at the gene ends were 1 base for V and 2 bases for J; bases not matched to a gene: 6. Germline V CDR1 and CDR2: KGHSH, LQKENI. The CDR3 coding sequence is TGTGCCAGCTCACCACTAGCGGGGGGCGTCACCACAGATACGCAGTATTTT. Its protein is CASSPLAGGVTTDTQYF.

This sequence joins TRBV28 and TRBJ2-7, with D possibly matching TRBD1 (6 bases). The CDR3 is 14 residues long. Trimming removed 8 bases at V and 3 bases at J, with 17 bases between. Germline-derived CDR1 and CDR2 are MDHEN and SYDVKM. CDR3 in amino acids: CASGYTGTLYEQYF. The DNA for the CDR3 is TGTGCCAGCGGATACACCGGGACACTCTACGAGCAGTACTTC.

This chain uses TRBV27 with TRBJ1-2, with TRBD1 matching over 8 bases. Trimming at V came to 7 bases and at J to 4 bases, leaving 11 bases not matched to a gene. The CDR3 is 15 residues long. Per the germline V gene, CDR1 is MNHEY and CDR2 is SMNVEV (reference sequence). CDR3 coding DNA: TGTGCCAGCAAACCCTACAGGGGGGTGAGCTATGGCTACACCTTC. It specifies CASKPYRGVSYGYTF.

V is TRBV7-9 and J is TRBJ1-1; 8 nucleotides agree with TRBD1. Germline CDR1 and CDR2: SEHNR and FQNEAQ (reference sequence). CDR3 length equals 14 residues. The ends lost 2 bases at V and 5 bases at J; junction bases unmatched: 4. In nucleotides, the CDR3 is TGTGCCAGCAGCTTACAGGGGGCGATGACTGAAGCTTTCTTT. It encodes CASSLQGAMTEAFF.

The chain employs TRBV29-1 and TRBJ2-3; 10 positions match TRBD2. Germline trimming cut 5 bases from V and 2 bases from J; bases unmatched to any gene: 10. The CDR3 loop spans 16 amino acids. Germline V gene sequence: CDR1 SQVTM, CDR2 ANQGSEA. DNA of the CDR3: TGCAGCGTTATCCAAGCTAGCGGGAGTGTCACAGATACGCAGTATTTT. Protein: CSVIQASGSVTDTQYF.

The chain links TRBV5-1 to TRBJ1-2, with 11 bases fitting TRBD1. This CDR3 region has 16 residues. The J segment lost 0 bases and the V segment lost 3 bases, leaving 4 bases of the junction unmatched. Germline loops: CDR1 SGHRS, CDR2 YFSETQ. The CDR3 nucleotides are TGCGCCAGCAGCTCCGGACAGGGGGCCGCTAACTATGGCTACACCTTC. Protein product: CASSSGQGAANYGYTF. The whole variable domain, remainder taken from reference TRBV5-1 and TRBJ1-2, is KAGVTQTPRYLIKTRGQQVTLSCSPISGHRSVSWYQQTPGQGLQFLFEYFSETQRNKGNFPGRFSGRQFSNSRSEMNVSTLELGDSALYLCASSSGQGAANYGYTFGSGTRLTVV.

The V call is TRBV29-1, the J call TRBJ2-3; 11 nucleotides match TRBD1. This CDR3 contains 14 residues. The V gene end was trimmed by 7 bases and the J gene end by 5 bases; junction bases not matched to a gene: 8. Germline assignment: CDR1 SQVTM and CDR2 ANQGSEA. This CDR3 is CSAGTGGYGDTQYF. CDR3 nucleotide sequence: TGCAGCGCTGGGACAGGGGGGTACGGAGATACGCAGTATTTT.

The chain joins TRBV10-3 to TRBJ2-1, with TRBD2 matching over 13 bases. J gave up 1 base and V 7 bases, and 10 bases lay outside the gene matches. Germline V gives CDR1 ENHRY, CDR2 SYGVKD. This CDR3 contains 18 residues. CDR3 residues: CAITPSTSGRVSYNEQFF. CDR3 sequence (DNA): TGTGCCATCACTCCCTCCACTAGCGGGAGGGTTTCCTACAATGAGCAGTTCTTC.

CDR3 in amino acids: CASSLNPRPRGFF. The CDR3 coding sequence is TGTGCCAGCAGTTTAAACCCCCGGCCCCGGGGTTTCTTT. The V and J genes are TRBV28 and TRBJ1-1; no clear D. Germline assignment: CDR1 MDHEN and CDR2 SYDVKM. V lost 2 bases and J lost 13, with 17 bases in between. The CDR3 has 13 residues.

The chain recombines TRBV7-2 with TRBJ2-1; 10 positions match TRBD2. Trimming at V came to 3 bases and at J to 5 bases, leaving 4 bases not matched to a gene. The CDR3 has 15 amino acids. Germline V gene lookup returns CDR1 SGHTA and CDR2 FQGNSA. The CDR3 sequence: CASSLALAGNNEQFF. CDR3 DNA: TGTGCCAGCAGCTTGGCACTAGCGGGGAACAATGAGCAGTTCTTC. Full variable domain (outside the CDR3, taken from reference TRBV7-2 and TRBJ2-1): GAGVSQSPSNKVTEKGKDVELRCDPISGHTALYWYRQSLGQGLEFLIYFQGNSAPDKSGLPSDRFSAERTGGSVSTLTIQRTQQEDSAVYLCASSLALAGNNEQFFGPGTRLTVL.

A remark on this clone: A much larger clonotype is one base distant, so this may be a read error. The chain couples TRBV11-2 to TRBJ1-1; TRBD1 agrees at 8 bases. Germline V CDR1 and CDR2: SGHAT, FQNNGV. The ends lost 5 bases at V and 10 bases at J; junction bases unmatched: 18. CDR3 length equals 16 residues. The CDR3, as DNA: TGTGCCAGCAGCCCGAACCAGGACAGGGAGAAAATTACAGCTTTCTTT. Its translation is CASSPNQDREKITAFF.

The chain employs TRBV19 and TRBJ1-2; no firm D call. The germline gives CDR1 LNHDA, CDR2 SQIVND (reference sequence). This CDR3 region has 12 residues. Trimming removed 8 bases from V and 8 bases from J, with 15 bases in between. For the CDR3, the DNA is TGTGCCAGTGAAGGTGGTGACTGGGGCTACACCTTC. Its translation: CASEGGDWGYTF.

The J gene is TRBJ2-5, the V gene TRBV19; TRBD1 agrees at 10 bases. The CDR3 totals 15 residues. J was trimmed by 5 bases and V by 5 bases; bases with no gene match: 8. Germline V lookup: CDR1 LNHDA, CDR2 SQIVND (reference sequence). The CDR3 DNA reads as TGTGCCAGTAGTGTAAGGACAGGGGGAGCGGAGACCCAGTACTTC. It is translated as CASSVRTGGAETQYF.

The V call is TRBV5-1, the J call TRBJ2-6; perhaps TRBD1 as D (6 bases). Trimming removed 6 bases at V and 2 bases at J, with 9 bases between. Germline V gene lookup returns CDR1 SGHRS and CDR2 YFSETQ. The CDR3 extends over 14 amino acids. CDR3 sequence: CASNPGAGANVLTF. As DNA, the CDR3 is TGCGCCAGCAACCCAGGGGCTGGGGCCAACGTCCTGACTTTC. Filled out from reference TRBV5-1 and TRBJ2-6, the complete variable domain reads KAGVTQTPRYLIKTRGQQVTLSCSPISGHRSVSWYQQTPGQGLQFLFEYFSETQRNKGNFPGRFSGRQFSNSRSEMNVSTLELGDSALYLCASNPGAGANVLTFGAGSRLTVL.

CDR3 protein: CASSQEIEGVSTDTQYF. The CDR3 nucleotides read TGCGCCAGCAGCCAAGAAATAGAGGGGGTGAGCACAGATACGCAGTATTTT. V usage is TRBV4-3 and J usage is TRBJ2-3, with a tentative D call TRBD1 (6 bases). The CDR3 length is 17 residues. The V end was cut by 0 bases, the J end by 0 bases, with 13 bases between. Germline V gene sequence: CDR1 LGHNA, CDR2 YSLEER.

The chain uses TRBV28 and TRBJ1-5, with a possible D match to TRBD1 (5 bases). Germline V gives CDR1 MDHEN, CDR2 SYDVKM. The CDR3 consists of 16 residues. Between the trimmed V and J ends, which lost 3 bases and 5 bases, there was a span of 17 bases. The DNA of the CDR3 is TGTGCCAGCAGTTTTCTTACGGCCGGGGACTATCAGCCCCAGCATTTT. It specifies CASSFLTAGDYQPQHF.

V usage is TRBV12-3 or TRBV12-4 and J usage is TRBJ1-2, with a possible D match to TRBD1 (5 bases). V was pared by 1 base and J by 10 bases, with 13 bases between. The CDR3 covers 13 residues. The CDR3 DNA reads TGTGCCAGCAGTTTAGAAGGGGAATTGGCCTACACCTTC. This encodes CASSLEGELAYTF.

This sequence joins TRBV2 and TRBJ1-2; no reliable D call. Between the trimmed V and J ends, which lost 3 bases and 4 bases, there was a span of 12 bases. Germline CDR1 SNHLY, CDR2 FYNNEI. This CDR3 is built from 14 residues. CDR3 loop: CASSDGRGSYGYTF. CDR3 bases: TGTGCCAGCAGTGACGGGCGGGGTAGCTATGGCTACACCTTC.